This entry is about one T cell receptor beta chain. This record comes from a study of blood T cell repertoires in COVID-19. The wider study: The United States, Italy and Spain provided the acute and convalescent COVID-19 samples. PBMCs, B-cell-depleted T cells, or T cells were the source of the cDNA or gDNA that made up the material.

V shed 1 base, J shed 6 bases, and the junction held 8 bases outside the gene matches. From germline, CDR1 is SGDLS and CDR2 YYNGEE. The CDR3 length is 16 residues. Original handling: The assay estimated nucleated cells by amplifying reference gene primers. Method: immunoSEQ multiplex PCR; TCRdb's copy keeps in-frame clones and lacks some. V, J and clone size are those of that table, while D and trimming were read from the DNA. This sample yields under 45,000 clones, of which approximately 89% are seen a single time; roughly a tenth belongs to the top ten. The receptor was derived from a human donor in a cohort sampled during active COVID-19. The chain uses TRBV9 and TRBJ2-2, with 8 bases identical to TRBD1. The sample comprised peripheral blood. CDR3 in DNA: TGTGCCAGCAGCGTACCCGTTGCAGGGGGCCCCGGGGAGCTGTTTTTT. This gives the protein CASSVPVAGGPGELFF.